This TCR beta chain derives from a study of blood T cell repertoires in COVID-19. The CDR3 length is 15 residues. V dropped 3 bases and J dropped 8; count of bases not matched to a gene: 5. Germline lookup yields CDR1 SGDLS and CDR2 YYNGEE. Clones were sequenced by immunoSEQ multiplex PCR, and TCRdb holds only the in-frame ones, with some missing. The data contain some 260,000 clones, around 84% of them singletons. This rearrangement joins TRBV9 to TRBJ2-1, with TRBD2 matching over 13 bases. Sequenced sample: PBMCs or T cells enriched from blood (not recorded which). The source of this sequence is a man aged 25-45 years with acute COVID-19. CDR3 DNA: TGTGCCAGCAGCGAGACTAGCGGGAGGATCTATGAGCAGTTCTTC. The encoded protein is CASSETSGRIYEQFF.